The 15 T cell receptor beta chains below come from one sample, sequenced in a study of blood T cells in healthy people across ages. A second roughly 6 to 12 cycle PCR used barcoded and J-beta primers. TCRdb redid the calling of the 5' RACE reads with MiXCR, one entry per CDR3 protein. In the table there are about 800,000 distinct CDR3 sequences, 20% to 25% of which are singletons. This sample also belongs to another study, concerning T cells of mothers and their children.

Source material: blood. These receptors all come from a boy aged 5-17 years in good health.

This clonotype was seen only a few times. The chain links TRBV6-2 or TRBV6-3 to TRBJ1-1; D might be TRBD1 (6 bases). This CDR3 spans 15 amino acids. The V end was cut by 0 bases, the J end by 0 bases, with 8 bases between. Germline CDR1 MNHEY, CDR2 SVGEGT. The CDR3 reads CASSYSTGLNTEAFF. The CDR3 DNA reads as TGTGCCAGCAGTTACTCGACAGGCCTGAACACTGAAGCTTTCTTT.

This clonotype was counted only a few times. The V gene is TRBV16, the J gene TRBJ2-5; unclear D gene. V shed 3 bases and J shed 11 bases, with 22 bases lying between them. The germline V gene has CDR1 KGHSY and CDR2 FQNENV. The CDR3 runs to 15 residues. In DNA form, the CDR3 reads TGTGCCAGCAGCCAGGTAGGCATGGCCTCTCTTGAGCAGTACTTC. Translation gives CASSQVGMASLEQYF.

This clonotype was seen a few times. The chain uses TRBV7-2 and TRBJ1-1, with 9 nucleotides matching TRBD1. V lost 5 bases, J lost 3 bases, and 10 bases stayed unmatched. Germline V gives CDR1 SGHTA, CDR2 FQGNSA. This CDR3 has 16 residues. DNA of the CDR3: TGTGCCAGCAGCCTAGGGACAGGGCGGAAGTACACTGAAGCTTTCTTT. As protein: CASSLGTGRKYTEAFF.

The chain links TRBV20-1 to TRBJ1-3, with D unresolved. Looked up from germline, CDR1 is DFQATT and CDR2 is SNEGSKA (reference sequence). V lost 0 bases and J 3 bases, leaving 15 bases between the germline ends. This CDR3 is 16 amino acids long. CDR3 sequence reads: CSARDRIFGSGNTIYF. The CDR3, as DNA: TGCAGTGCTAGAGATAGAATCTTCGGTAGTGGAAACACCATATATTTT.

Written as DNA, the CDR3 is TGCGCCAGCAGTCAGCCAACCACAGGGTATTCCGGGGAGCTGTTTTTT. This sequence encodes CASSQPTTGYSGELFF. V usage is TRBV23-1 and J usage is TRBJ2-2; D perhaps matches TRBD1 (6 bases). TRBV23-1 is marked as an open reading frame, function uncertain. CDR3 length: 16 amino acids. V dropped 3 bases and J dropped 6 bases, with 17 bases sitting between them.

This clonotype was detected a few times. The chain carries TRBV7-9 and TRBJ2-4; D may correspond to TRBD1 or TRBD2 (5 bases each). Looked up from germline, CDR1 is SEHNR and CDR2 is FQNEAQ (reference sequence). This CDR3 has 19 residues. V was pared by 2 bases and J by 2 bases, with 22 bases between. The DNA for the CDR3 is TGTGCCAGCAGCTTACTTACTGCCGACCTCGAGGGGCCCAAAAACATTCAGTACTTC. Its protein is CASSLLTADLEGPKNIQYF.

The sample holds a few counts of this clonotype. The chain combines TRBV21-1 with TRBJ2-4. TRBV21-1 is given as a pseudogene. The CDR3 length is 13 residues. Here the CDR3 reads CARTQLAKNIQYF. CDR3 coding DNA: TGTGCCCGCACGCAGTTAGCCAAAAACATTCAGTACTTC.

The chain carries TRBV20-1 and TRBJ2-3; TRBD2 agrees at 8 bases. Per the germline V gene, CDR1 is DFQATT and CDR2 is SNEGSKA (reference sequence). J lost 6 bases, V lost 4 bases, and 6 bases had no gene match. CDR3 length: 13 residues. The CDR3 protein is CSANGGAVDTQYF. The CDR3 DNA reads as TGCAGTGCTAACGGGGGGGCGGTTGATACGCAGTATTTT.

The J gene is TRBJ2-4, the V gene TRBV6-1; D gene unclear. The V and J ends lost 4 bases and 8 bases respectively, with 6 bases between them. The CDR3 loop spans 11 amino acids. Germline values: CDR1 MNHNS, CDR2 SASEGT. The CDR3, as DNA: TGTGCCAGCAGTGGGGGATACATTCAGTACTTC. Protein sequence: CASSGGYIQYF.

This chain uses TRBV20-1 with TRBJ1-1; unclear D gene. V shed 1 base and J shed 0 bases, with 6 bases lying between them. The germline V gene encodes CDR1 DFQATT and CDR2 SNEGSKA (reference sequence). The CDR3 contains 13 residues. In DNA, the CDR3 is TGCAGTGCTAGAGGGCGTTTGAACACTGAAGCTTTCTTT. Translated: CSARGRLNTEAFF.

The sample holds a few counts of this clonotype. The rearrangement links TRBV12-3 or TRBV12-4 to TRBJ1-2; D remains ambiguous. There are 12 residues in the CDR3. V lost 6 bases and J lost 7, with 12 bases in between. This chain's CDR3 is CASRFLTSGYTF. The CDR3 nucleotides read TGTGCCAGCAGATTTCTGACGAGTGGCTACACCTTC.

This clonotype was detected a few times. The J gene is TRBJ1-2, the V gene TRBV29-1, with TRBD1 identical over 8 bases. The CDR3 length is 15 residues. The V segment lost 8 bases and the J segment 2 bases; nucleotides outside the gene matches: 13. Germline lookup yields CDR1 SQVTM and CDR2 ANQGSEA. CDR3 DNA sequence: TGCAGCACCGGGGGCAGGGGGCAAGTAAACTATGGCTACACCTTC. This sequence encodes CSTGGRGQVNYGYTF.

The chain joins TRBV3-1 to TRBJ1-2, with D unresolved. Germline V CDR1 and CDR2: LGHDT, YNNKEL (reference sequence). Trimming took 7 bases from V and 5 from J, leaving 26 bases between them. This CDR3 spans 17 amino acids. CDR3 region: CASNQLETHSREYGYTF. CDR3 nucleotide sequence: TGTGCCAGCAACCAGTTAGAGACACACTCACGCGAATATGGCTACACCTTC.

J is TRBJ2-5 and V is TRBV5-1; tentatively, D is TRBD1 (6 bases). The DNA end favors TRBJ2-7, so the J call may be wrong. Germline V CDR1 and CDR2: SGHRS, YFSETQ. This CDR3 comprises 15 residues. This CDR3 is CASSPPRDNSYEQYF. CDR3 nucleotide sequence: TGCGCCAGCAGCCCTCCCCGGGACAACTCCTACGAGCAGTACTTC.

The chain uses TRBV7-3 and TRBJ2-1; D remains unclear. Germline CDR1 is SGHTA and CDR2 is FQGTGA. This CDR3 spans 13 amino acids. The V end was cut by 5 bases, the J end by 3 bases, with 8 bases between. This CDR3 reads CASSDSNYNEQFF. The CDR3 DNA reads as TGTGCCAGCAGCGACTCTAACTACAATGAGCAGTTCTTC.